This TCR beta chain was observed in a study of T cell responses to AZD1222 COVID-19 vaccine. The CDR3 sequence is 15 residues long. V gave up 5 bases and J gave up 3 bases, with 16 bases separating them. The germline V gene has CDR1 MDHEN and CDR2 SYDVKM. Assay used: immunoSEQ multiplex PCR; TCRdb lists only in-frame clones, some missing. The table shows about 120,000 clones, with about nine tenths occurring only once. A word on this clone: The target antigen is unknown.

The study, taken as a whole, reports: A mostly white British donor set with more females was recruited, and clonal diversity was possibly underestimated. Spike was spanned by vaccine-associated CD4 TCRs, with dominance at 160-218 and 743-854.

The sequences come from peripheral blood, collected 28 days after the second AZD1222 dose. The chain joins TRBV28 to TRBJ1-1; D not resolved. The clonotype was recovered from an adult who received the AZD1222 COVID-19 vaccine. CDR3 in amino acids: CASSIPTSAYTEAFF. The DNA for the CDR3 is TGTGCCAGCAGTATCCCAACCTCGGCGTACACTGAAGCTTTCTTT.